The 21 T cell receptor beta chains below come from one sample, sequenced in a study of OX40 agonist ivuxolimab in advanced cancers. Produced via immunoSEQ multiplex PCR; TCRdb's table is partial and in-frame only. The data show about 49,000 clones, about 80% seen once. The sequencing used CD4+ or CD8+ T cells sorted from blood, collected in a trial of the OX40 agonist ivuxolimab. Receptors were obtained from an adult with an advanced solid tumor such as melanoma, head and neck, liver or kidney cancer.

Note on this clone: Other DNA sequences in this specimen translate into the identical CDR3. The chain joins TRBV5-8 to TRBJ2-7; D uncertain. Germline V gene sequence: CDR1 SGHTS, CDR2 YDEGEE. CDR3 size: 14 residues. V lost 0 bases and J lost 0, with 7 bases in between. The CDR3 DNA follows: TGTGCCAGCAGCTTGGTGGGTTTCTCCTACGAGCAGTACTTC. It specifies CASSLVGFSYEQYF.

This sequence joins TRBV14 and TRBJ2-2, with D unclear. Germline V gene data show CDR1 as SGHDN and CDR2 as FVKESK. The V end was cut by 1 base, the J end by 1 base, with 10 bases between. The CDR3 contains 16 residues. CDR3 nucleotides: TGTGCCAGCAGCCAAGGTGGTTCAGTGAACACCGGGGAGCTGTTTTTT. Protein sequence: CASSQGGSVNTGELFF.

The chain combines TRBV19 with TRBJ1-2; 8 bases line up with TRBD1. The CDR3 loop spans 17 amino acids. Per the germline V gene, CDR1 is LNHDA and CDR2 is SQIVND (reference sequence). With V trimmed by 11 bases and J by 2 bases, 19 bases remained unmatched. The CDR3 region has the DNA TGTGCCTCCCACCCGGGTCCAGACAGGGGAGGAAACTATGGCTACACCTTC. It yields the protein CASHPGPDRGGNYGYTF.

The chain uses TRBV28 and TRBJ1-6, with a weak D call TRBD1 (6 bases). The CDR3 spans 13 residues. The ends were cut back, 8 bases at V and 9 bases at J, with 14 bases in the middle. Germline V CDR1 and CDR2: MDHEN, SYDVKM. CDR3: CASLSGAGSPLHF. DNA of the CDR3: TGTGCCAGCCTCTCAGGGGCAGGTTCACCCCTCCACTTT. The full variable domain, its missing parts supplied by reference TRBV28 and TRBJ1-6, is DVKVTQSSRYLVKRTGEKVFLECVQDMDHENMFWYRQDPGLGLRLIYFSYDVKMKEKGDIPEGYSVSREKKERFSLILESASTNQTSMYLCASLSGAGSPLHFGNGTRLTVT.

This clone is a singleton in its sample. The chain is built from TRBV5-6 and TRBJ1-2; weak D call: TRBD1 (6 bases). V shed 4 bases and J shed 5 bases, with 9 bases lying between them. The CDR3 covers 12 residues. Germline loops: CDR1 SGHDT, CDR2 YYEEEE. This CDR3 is CASSEGDYGYTF. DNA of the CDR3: TGTGCCAGCAGCGAGGGGGATTATGGCTACACCTTC.

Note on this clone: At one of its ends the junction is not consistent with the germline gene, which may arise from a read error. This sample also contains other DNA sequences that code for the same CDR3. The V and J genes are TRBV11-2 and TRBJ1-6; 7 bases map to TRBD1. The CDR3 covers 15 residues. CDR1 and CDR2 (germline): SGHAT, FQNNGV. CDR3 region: CASSPIDRAGSPLHF. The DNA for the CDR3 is TGTGCCAGCAGCCCGATTGACAGGGCCGGCTCACCCCTTCACTTT.

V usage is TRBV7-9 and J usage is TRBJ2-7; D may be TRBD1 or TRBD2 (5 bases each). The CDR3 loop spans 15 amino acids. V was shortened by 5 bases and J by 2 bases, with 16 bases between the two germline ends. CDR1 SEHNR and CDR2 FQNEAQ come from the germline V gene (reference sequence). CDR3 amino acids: CASSPRDGGTYEQYF. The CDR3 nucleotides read TGTGCCAGCAGCCCCCGCGATGGGGGAACCTACGAGCAGTACTTC.

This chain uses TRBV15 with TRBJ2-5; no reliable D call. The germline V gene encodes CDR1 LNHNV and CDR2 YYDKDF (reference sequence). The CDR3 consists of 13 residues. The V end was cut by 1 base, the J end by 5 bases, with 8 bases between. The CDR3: CATSRGGWETQYF. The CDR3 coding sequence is TGTGCCACCAGCAGAGGAGGTTGGGAGACCCAGTACTTC.

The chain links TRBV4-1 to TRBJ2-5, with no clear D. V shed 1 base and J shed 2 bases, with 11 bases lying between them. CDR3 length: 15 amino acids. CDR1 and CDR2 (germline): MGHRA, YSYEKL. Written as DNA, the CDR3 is TGCGCCAGCAGCCAAGTCTCTACCGCTCAAGAGACCCAGTACTTC. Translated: CASSQVSTAQETQYF.

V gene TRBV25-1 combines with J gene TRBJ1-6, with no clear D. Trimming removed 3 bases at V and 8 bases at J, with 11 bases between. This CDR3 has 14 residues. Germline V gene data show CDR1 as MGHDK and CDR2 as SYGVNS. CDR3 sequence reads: CASSDTGDHSPLHF. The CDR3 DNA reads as TGTGCCAGCAGTGATACCGGGGATCATTCACCCCTCCACTTT.

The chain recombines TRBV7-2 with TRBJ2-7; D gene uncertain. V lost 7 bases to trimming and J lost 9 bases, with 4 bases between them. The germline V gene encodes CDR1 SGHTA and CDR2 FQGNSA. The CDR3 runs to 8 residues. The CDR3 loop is CASTRQYF. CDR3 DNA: TGTGCCAGCACCAGGCAGTACTTC.

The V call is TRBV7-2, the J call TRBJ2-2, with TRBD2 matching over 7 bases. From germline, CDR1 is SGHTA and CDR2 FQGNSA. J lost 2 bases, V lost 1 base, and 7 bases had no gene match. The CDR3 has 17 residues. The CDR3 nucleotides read TGTGCCAGCAGCTTAGACTGGCCTAGCGGAAACACCGGGGAGCTGTTTTTT. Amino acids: CASSLDWPSGNTGELFF.

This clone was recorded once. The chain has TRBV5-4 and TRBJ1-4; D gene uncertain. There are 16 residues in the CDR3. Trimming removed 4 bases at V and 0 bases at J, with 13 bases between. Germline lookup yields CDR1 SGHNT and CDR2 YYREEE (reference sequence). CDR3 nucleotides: TGTGCCAGCAGCCCCGCTGGGTCATCAACTAATGAAAAACTGTTTTTT. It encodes CASSPAGSSTNEKLFF.

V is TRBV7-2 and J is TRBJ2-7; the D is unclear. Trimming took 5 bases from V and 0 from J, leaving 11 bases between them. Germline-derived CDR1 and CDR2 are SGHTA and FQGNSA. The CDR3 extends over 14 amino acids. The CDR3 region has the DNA TGTGCCAGCAGCCGTTCCATTACCTCCTACGAGCAGTACTTC. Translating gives CASSRSITSYEQYF.

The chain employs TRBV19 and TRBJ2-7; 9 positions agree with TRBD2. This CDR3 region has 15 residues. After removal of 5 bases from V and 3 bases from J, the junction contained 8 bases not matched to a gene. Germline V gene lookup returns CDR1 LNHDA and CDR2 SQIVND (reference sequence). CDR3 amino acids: CASSVPGLALYEQYF. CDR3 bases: TGTGCCAGTAGTGTACCGGGACTAGCACTCTACGAGCAGTACTTC.

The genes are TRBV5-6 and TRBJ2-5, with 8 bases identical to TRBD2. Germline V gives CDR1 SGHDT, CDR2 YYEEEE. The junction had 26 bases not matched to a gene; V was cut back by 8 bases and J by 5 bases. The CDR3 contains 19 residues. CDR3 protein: CASKLGPRTGTRHRETQYF. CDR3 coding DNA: TGTGCCAGTAAGCTTGGACCCCGGACCGGGACTAGGCATCGGGAGACCCAGTACTTC.

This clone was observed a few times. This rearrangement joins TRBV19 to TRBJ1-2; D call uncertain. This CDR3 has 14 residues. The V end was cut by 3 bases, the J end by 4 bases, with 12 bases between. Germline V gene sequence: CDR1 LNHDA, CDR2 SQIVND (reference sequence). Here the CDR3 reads CASSIQEGFYGYTF. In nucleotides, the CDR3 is TGTGCCAGTAGTATTCAAGAGGGCTTCTATGGCTACACCTTC.

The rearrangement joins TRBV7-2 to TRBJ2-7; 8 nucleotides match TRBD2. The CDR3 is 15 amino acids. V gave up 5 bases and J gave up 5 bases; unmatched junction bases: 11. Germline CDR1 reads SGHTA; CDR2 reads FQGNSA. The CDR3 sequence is CASSPGGNLVDEQYF. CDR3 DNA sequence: TGTGCCAGCAGCCCGGGGGGGAATTTGGTCGACGAGCAGTACTTC.

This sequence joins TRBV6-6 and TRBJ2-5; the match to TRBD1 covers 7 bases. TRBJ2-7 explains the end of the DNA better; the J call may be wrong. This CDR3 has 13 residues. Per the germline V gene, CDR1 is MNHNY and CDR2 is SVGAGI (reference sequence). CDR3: CASRQGQSYEQYF. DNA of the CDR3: TGTGCCAGCAGGCAGGGACAGTCCTACGAGCAGTACTTC.

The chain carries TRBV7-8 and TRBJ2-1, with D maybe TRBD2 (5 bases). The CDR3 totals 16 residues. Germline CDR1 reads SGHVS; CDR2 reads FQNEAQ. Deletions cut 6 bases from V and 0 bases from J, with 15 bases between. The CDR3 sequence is CASSSSGASSYNEQFF. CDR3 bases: TGTGCCAGCAGTTCCAGCGGCGCTAGCTCCTACAATGAGCAGTTCTTC.

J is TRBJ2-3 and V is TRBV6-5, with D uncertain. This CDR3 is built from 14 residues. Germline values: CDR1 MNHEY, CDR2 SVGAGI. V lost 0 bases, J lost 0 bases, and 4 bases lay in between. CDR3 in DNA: TGTGCCAGCAGTTACTCCACTAGCACAGATACGCAGTATTTT. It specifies CASSYSTSTDTQYF.